Following are 22 T cell receptor beta chains from one sample sequenced in a study of beta chain features in type 1 diabetes. Expressed TCRB transcripts were sequenced because the entire RNA isolate underwent reverse transcription. The method was immunoSEQ multiplex PCR; TCRdb's version includes in-frame clones alone and lacks a portion of them. Of under 900,000 clones listed, 17% were seen once; the top ten hold 0.023%. The material sequenced was naive CD4+ T cells from blood. These receptors originate from a woman aged 18-29 years in good health.

The J gene is TRBJ1-1, the V gene TRBV10-3; tentatively, D is TRBD1 (6 bases). Germline CDR1 is ENHRY and CDR2 is SYGVKD. CDR3 length: 13 residues. Trimming shortened V by 7 bases and J by 1 base, and 10 bases separated the two germline ends. The CDR3 protein is CAIKGQQNTEAFF. As DNA, the CDR3 is TGTGCCATCAAAGGACAGCAGAACACTGAAGCTTTCTTT.

This clone has a handful of counts. CDR3 coding DNA: TGTGCCAGCAGCTTAGACAGGGCGGGGAATCAGCCCCAGCATTTT. This gives the protein CASSLDRAGNQPQHF. V and J are TRBV7-2 and TRBJ1-5, with D perhaps TRBD1 (6 bases). The CDR3 runs 15 residues. The V and J ends lost 1 base and 4 bases respectively, with 11 bases between them. Germline values: CDR1 SGHTA, CDR2 FQGNSA. Combining the CDR3 with reference TRBV7-2 and TRBJ1-5 gives the whole variable domain GAGVSQSPSNKVTEKGKDVELRCDPISGHTALYWYRQSLGQGLEFLIYFQGNSAPDKSGLPSDRFSAERTGGSVSTLTIQRTQQEDSAVYLCASSLDRAGNQPQHFGDGTRLSIL.

CDR3 amino acids: CASSWEAGDTQYF. The CDR3 nucleotides are TGCGCCAGCAGCTGGGAAGCGGGAGATACGCAGTATTTT. The rearrangement links TRBV5-1 to TRBJ2-3; a possible D gene is TRBD2 (6 bases). Germline V lookup: CDR1 SGHRS, CDR2 YFSETQ. V was cut by 3 bases and J by 5 bases, with 10 bases left in between. The CDR3 sequence is 13 residues long.

In this sample, this clone turned up a few times. This chain uses TRBV4-3 with TRBJ1-2, with TRBD1 as a possible D gene (5 bases). Germline CDR1 is LGHNA and CDR2 is YSLEER. The CDR3 runs 15 residues. With 0 bases removed from V and 11 bases from J, the gap between germline ends came to 19 bases. The DNA for the CDR3 is TGCGCCAGCAGCCAAGATTGGGGCCCATACCACGGGTACACCTTC. Its protein is CASSQDWGPYHGYTF.

The chain couples TRBV13 to TRBJ1-1; weak D call: TRBD1 (5 bases). The V gene lost 0 bases and the J gene lost 0 bases, with 5 bases spanning the gap. This CDR3 has 14 amino acids. CDR1 and CDR2 from the germline V gene are PRHDT and FYEKMQ (reference sequence). This CDR3 is CASSLGGVNTEAFF. CDR3 DNA: TGTGCCAGCAGCTTAGGGGGGGTGAACACTGAAGCTTTCTTT.

This rearrangement joins TRBV9 to TRBJ1-5; the D is unclear. Trimming pared 0 bases from V and 6 bases from J, leaving 13 bases between. This CDR3 is built from 15 residues. Germline CDR1 reads SGDLS; CDR2 reads YYNGEE. Written as DNA, the CDR3 is TGTGCCAGCAGCGTAGGGTCAGCAAGCGGTCAGCCCCAGCATTTT. It encodes CASSVGSASGQPQHF.

The rearrangement links TRBV6-6 to TRBJ1-2; D gene uncertain. Germline CDR1 and CDR2: MNHNY and SVGAGI (reference sequence). The V and J ends lost 3 bases and 2 bases respectively, with 10 bases between them. The CDR3 is 14 amino acids. The CDR3 loop reads CASSYRPQNYGYTF. Written as DNA, the CDR3 is TGTGCCAGCAGTTATCGGCCACAGAACTATGGCTACACCTTC.

The chain uses TRBV23-1 and TRBJ2-1, with 14 bases identical to TRBD2. TRBV23-1 is labeled an ORF, and its function is uncertain. This CDR3 is 18 amino acids long. With 0 bases clipped from V and 5 bases from J, the junction kept 6 bases outside the gene matches. CDR3 residues: CASSQSPGLAGVNNEQFF. The CDR3 region has the DNA TGCGCCAGCAGTCAATCTCCGGGACTAGCGGGAGTGAACAATGAGCAGTTCTTC.

The gene calls are TRBV7-2 and TRBJ1-5; D remains ambiguous. V was trimmed by 1 base and J by 0 bases, leaving 13 bases between them. CDR3 length: 17 residues. Germline V gives CDR1 SGHTA, CDR2 FQGNSA. The CDR3 DNA is TGTGCCAGCAGCTTAGTCGGCGGACGGTATAGCAATCAGCCCCAGCATTTT. Translation gives CASSLVGGRYSNQPQHF. The variable domain in full, completed from reference TRBV7-2 and TRBJ1-5, reads GAGVSQSPSNKVTEKGKDVELRCDPISGHTALYWYRQSLGQGLEFLIYFQGNSAPDKSGLPSDRFSAERTGGSVSTLTIQRTQQEDSAVYLCASSLVGGRYSNQPQHFGDGTRLSIL.

The rearrangement uses TRBV5-6 and TRBJ2-7; no reliable D call. Germline V gene data show CDR1 as SGHDT and CDR2 as YYEEEE. Trimming pared 1 base from V and 5 bases from J, leaving 7 bases between. This CDR3 has 12 amino acids. The CDR3 region has the DNA TGTGCCAGCAGCTTGATGGCACACGAGCAGTACTTC. Translated, it gives CASSLMAHEQYF.

The chain couples TRBV4-3 to TRBJ2-2; 9 bases are a match to TRBD2. The CDR3 has 16 residues. The germline V gene has CDR1 LGHNA and CDR2 YSLEER. The trim removed 0 bases at V and 5 bases at J, leaving 4 bases unmatched. DNA of the CDR3: TGCGCCAGCAGCCAAGATCTAGCGGGAAGAACCGGGGAGCTGTTTTTT. This encodes CASSQDLAGRTGELFF.

This clone has more than one count but fewer than ten. The CDR3 bases are TGTGCCAGCAGCTTAGGCAGGGGGCGCGGGGAGCTGTTTTTT. Translation gives CASSLGRGRGELFF. This chain uses TRBV7-2 with TRBJ2-2, with 8 positions matching TRBD1. CDR1 is SGHTA, CDR2 FQGNSA, per germline. This CDR3 is 14 amino acids long. The V and J ends lost 1 base and 7 bases, in that order; junction bases with no gene match: 2. The full variable domain, with the rest looked up from reference TRBV7-2 and TRBJ2-2, is GAGVSQSPSNKVTEKGKDVELRCDPISGHTALYWYRQSLGQGLEFLIYFQGNSAPDKSGLPSDRFSAERTGGSVSTLTIQRTQQEDSAVYLCASSLGRGRGELFFGEGSRLTVL.

J is TRBJ1-5 and V is TRBV5-6; TRBD1 agrees at 8 bases. The CDR3 runs 17 residues. Germline V gene lookup returns CDR1 SGHDT and CDR2 YYEEEE. J lost 6 bases, V lost 3 bases, and 14 bases had no gene match. CDR3 loop: CASSSSHGQGISQPQHF. CDR3 in DNA: TGTGCCAGCAGCTCCTCACATGGACAGGGCATCAGTCAGCCCCAGCATTTT.

The CDR3 is CASSMVGAQPQHF. CDR3 nucleotide sequence: TGTGCCAGTAGTATGGTTGGGGCTCAGCCCCAGCATTTT. This chain uses TRBV19 with TRBJ1-5; D is perhaps TRBD1 (5 bases). Trimming stripped 3 bases from V and 6 bases from J, with 9 bases between. The CDR3 is 13 amino acids. From germline, CDR1 is LNHDA and CDR2 SQIVND (reference sequence).

This clone was counted only a few times. The CDR3 spells CASSPWTSEGDEQFF. DNA of the CDR3: TGTGCCAGCAGCCCATGGACTAGTGAGGGGGATGAGCAGTTCTTC. The rearrangement uses TRBV7-9 and TRBJ2-1, with a tentative D call TRBD2 (7 bases). From germline, CDR1 is SEHNR and CDR2 FQNEAQ (reference sequence). This CDR3 has 15 amino acids. The V end lost 5 bases, the J end lost 8 bases, and 19 bases lay between the germline ends.

This sequence joins TRBV2 and TRBJ2-4, with TRBD2 as a possible D gene (5 bases). Germline CDR1 SNHLY, CDR2 FYNNEI. Trimming removed 1 base from V and 9 bases from J, with 22 bases in between. The CDR3 length is 17 residues. CDR3 nucleotides: TGTGCCAGCAGTGAAGAGGCTAGCCTATACCGAGGCCTCATTCAGTACTTC. This gives the protein CASSEEASLYRGLIQYF.

The chain joins TRBV10-3 to TRBJ2-1, with TRBD2 identical over 8 bases. Germline lookup yields CDR1 ENHRY and CDR2 SYGVKD. This CDR3 has 16 amino acids. The trim removed 7 bases at V and 6 bases at J, leaving 14 bases unmatched. The CDR3 coding sequence is TGTGCCATCAAGCCCGGGGGACTAGATGCCTCCAATGAGCAGTTCTTC. Translating it yields CAIKPGGLDASNEQFF.

The rearrangement uses TRBV9 and TRBJ2-3; D uncertain. The V gene lost 5 bases and the J gene lost 0 bases, with 13 bases spanning the gap. This CDR3 contains 15 residues. Germline CDR1 reads SGDLS; CDR2 reads YYNGEE. CDR3 sequence (DNA): TGTGCCAGCAGTCCCTGGGGATCTAGCACAGATACGCAGTATTTT. It specifies CASSPWGSSTDTQYF.

Worth noting for this clone: The sample carries other DNA sequences with the same CDR3. This chain uses TRBV28 with TRBJ1-2; no clear D gene. Germline V gives CDR1 MDHEN, CDR2 SYDVKM. This CDR3 has 12 amino acids. V lost 6 bases to trimming and J lost 4 bases, with 9 bases between them. CDR3: CASSLGGYGYTF. Here the CDR3 DNA reads TGTGCCAGCAGCCTGGGAGGCTATGGCTACACCTTC.

CDR3: CASSLDDSLNLNEQFF. As DNA, the CDR3 is TGTGCCAGCAGCTTAGATGACAGCCTCAATCTCAATGAGCAGTTCTTC. V is TRBV11-2 and J is TRBJ2-1; D is possibly TRBD1 (5 bases). Germline values: CDR1 SGHAT, CDR2 FQNNGV. This CDR3 comprises 16 residues. Trimming shortened V by 0 bases and J by 6 bases, and 15 bases separated the two germline ends.

This clone turned up a few times. The chain links TRBV11-2 to TRBJ2-7; TRBD2 matches 11 bases. The trim removed 5 bases at V and 0 bases at J, leaving 6 bases unmatched. The CDR3 covers 16 residues. CDR1 and CDR2 from the germline V gene are SGHAT and FQNNGV. The CDR3 coding sequence is TGTGCCAGCAGCGTGACTAGCGGGACGAGCTCCTACGAGCAGTACTTC. It translates to CASSVTSGTSSYEQYF.

The rearrangement links TRBV7-2 to TRBJ2-5; D call uncertain. Germline assignment: CDR1 SGHTA and CDR2 FQGNSA. This CDR3 contains 13 residues. The V gene lost 3 bases and the J gene lost 5 bases, with 10 bases spanning the gap. This CDR3 reads CASSFRRMETQYF. CDR3 DNA sequence: TGTGCCAGCAGCTTCCGACGGATGGAGACCCAGTACTTC.